This is a list of T cell receptor beta chains from one sample in a study of OX40 agonist ivuxolimab in advanced cancers. TCRdb's copy holds only in-frame clones and misses some; the assay was immunoSEQ multiplex PCR. The table lists 54,000 or so clones, 84% of them singletons, with approximately 2% in the top ten. The material sequenced was CD4+ or CD8+ T cells sorted from blood, taken in a trial of the OX40 agonist ivuxolimab. The source of these receptors is an adult with an advanced solid tumor such as melanoma, head and neck, liver or kidney cancer. CDR3s include the opening cysteine and the closing phenylalanine or tryptophan. D genes are given only for firm matches. Clone size is stated in some rows and not others, as once, few, many or a class when expanded.

CDR3nt: TGTGCCAGCAGTGTGGGACCTGGAAACACCATATATTTT
CDR3aa: CASSVGPGNTIYF
abundance: -
j_gene: TRBJ1-3
d_gene: -
v_gene: TRBV6-1

CDR3nt: TGTGCCAGCAGCCCCTTATTACGGGGGGGCCGAGATACGCAGTATTTT
CDR3aa: CASSPLLRGGRDTQYF
abundance: -
j_gene: TRBJ2-3
d_gene: TRBD2
v_gene: TRBV5-5

CDR3nt: TGTGCCAGCAGTTCCCCAAGGGTAGCGGGAGGAGGGAATGAGCAGTTCTTC
CDR3aa: CASSSPRVAGGGNEQFF
abundance: -
j_gene: TRBJ2-1
d_gene: TRBD2
v_gene: TRBV28

CDR3nt: TGTGCCAGCAGCTTGGCCTGGTCCTCGAACACTGAAGCTTTCTTT
CDR3aa: CASSLAWSSNTEAFF
abundance: -
j_gene: TRBJ1-1
d_gene: -
v_gene: TRBV5-5

CDR3nt: TGTGCCAGCAGTGGGGATTTGGACACTGAAGCTTTCTTT
CDR3aa: CASSGDLDTEAFF
abundance: -
j_gene: TRBJ1-1
d_gene: -
v_gene: TRBV2

CDR3nt: TGTGCCAGCAGGGGCGGCACCGGGGAGCTGTTTTTT
CDR3aa: CASRGGTGELFF
abundance: -
j_gene: TRBJ2-2
d_gene: -
v_gene: TRBV2

CDR3nt: TGTGCCAGCAGTGCCCAGGGTATTTCTTGGGGTGAAGCTTTCTTT
CDR3aa: CASSAQGISWGEAFF
abundance: -
j_gene: TRBJ1-1
d_gene: -
v_gene: TRBV6-6

CDR3nt: TGTGCCTGGAATGCAGGACTTAATGAAAAACTGTTTTTT
CDR3aa: CAWNAGLNEKLFF
abundance: -
j_gene: TRBJ1-4
d_gene: -
v_gene: TRBV30

CDR3nt: TGTGCCAGCAGCTCAGGACTAGCGGGACCAAACAATGAGCAGTTCTTC
CDR3aa: CASSSGLAGPNNEQFF
abundance: few
j_gene: TRBJ2-1
d_gene: TRBD2
v_gene: TRBV5-4

CDR3nt: TGTGCCAGCAGCTTCCGATATCAAGGGCCGCGACACATGAACACTGAAGCTTTCTTT
CDR3aa: CASSFRYQGPRHMNTEAFF
abundance: -
j_gene: TRBJ1-1
d_gene: -
v_gene: TRBV7-2

CDR3nt: TGTGCCAGTAGACAGGGTTCGAACACCGGGGAGCTGTTTTTT
CDR3aa: CASRQGSNTGELFF
abundance: once
j_gene: TRBJ2-2
d_gene: TRBD1
v_gene: TRBV6-1

CDR3nt: TGTGCCAGCTCACCGGGCAGTAGCAATCAGCCCCAGCATTTT
CDR3aa: CASSPGSSNQPQHF
abundance: few
j_gene: TRBJ1-5
d_gene: -
v_gene: TRBV18

CDR3nt: TGTGCCAGCAGCTTAGAGGACAGGGAGCCCCAGCATTTT
CDR3aa: CASSLEDREPQHF
abundance: -
j_gene: TRBJ1-5
d_gene: TRBD1
v_gene: TRBV7-2

CDR3nt: TGCGCCAGCAGGACAGCGGGGAGGACAGATACGCAGTATTTT
CDR3aa: CASRTAGRTDTQYF
abundance: -
j_gene: TRBJ2-3
d_gene: TRBD2
v_gene: TRBV5-1

CDR3nt: TGCGCCAGCAGCTTGGTACTAGCGGGAGCCGGGGAGCTGTTTTTT
CDR3aa: CASSLVLAGAGELFF
abundance: -
j_gene: TRBJ2-2
d_gene: TRBD2
v_gene: TRBV5-1

CDR3nt: TGTGCCAGCAGCCTCCGGACAGGGAACACTGAAGCTTTCTTT
CDR3aa: CASSLRTGNTEAFF
abundance: -
j_gene: TRBJ1-1
d_gene: TRBD1
v_gene: TRBV7-9

CDR3nt: TGTGCCAGCAGCTTGTCAGCGCACTTCCCAGATACGCAGTATTTT
CDR3aa: CASSLSAHFPDTQYF
abundance: -
j_gene: TRBJ2-3
d_gene: -
v_gene: TRBV7-2

CDR3nt: TGTGCCAGCAGCCCTCGCTTGGGTACTAATGAAAAACTGTTTTTT
CDR3aa: CASSPRLGTNEKLFF
abundance: -
j_gene: TRBJ1-4
d_gene: -
v_gene: TRBV14

CDR3nt: TGTGCCATCAGTTCTCCCCTGAACACTGAAGCTTTCTTT
CDR3aa: CAISSPLNTEAFF
abundance: -
j_gene: TRBJ1-1
d_gene: -
v_gene: TRBV10-3

CDR3nt: TGTGCCTGGAGTGTACCAGGGGGCCCCTACGAGCAGTACTTC
CDR3aa: CAWSVPGGPYEQYF
abundance: -
j_gene: TRBJ2-7
d_gene: TRBD1
v_gene: TRBV30

CDR3nt: TGTGCCAGCAGTCAACTCGGGGGTGGAGAGCAGTACTTC
CDR3aa: CASSQLGGGEQYF
abundance: -
j_gene: TRBJ2-7
d_gene: -
v_gene: TRBV11-2

CDR3nt: TGCGCCAGCAGTCGGAACAGGGGAGACATTCAGTACTTC
CDR3aa: CASSRNRGDIQYF
abundance: -
j_gene: TRBJ2-4
d_gene: TRBD1
v_gene: TRBV10-2

CDR3nt: TGTGCCAGCTCACCCCCCGGGGCTCCTGAAGCTTTCTTT
CDR3aa: CASSPPGAPEAFF
abundance: -
j_gene: TRBJ1-1
d_gene: -
v_gene: TRBV18

CDR3nt: TGTGCCAGCAGCGTAGCGACAGGAGTAGGAAAACTGTTTTTT
CDR3aa: CASSVATGVGKLFF
abundance: medium-sized
j_gene: TRBJ1-4
d_gene: -
v_gene: TRBV9

CDR3nt: TGTGCCAGCAGCTTAAGACTGACCGGGGAGCTGTTTTTT
CDR3aa: CASSLRLTGELFF
abundance: -
j_gene: TRBJ2-2
d_gene: -
v_gene: TRBV7-3

CDR3nt: TGTGCCAGCAGCTTTGATCCGAATAATCAGCCCCAGCATTTT
CDR3aa: CASSFDPNNQPQHF
abundance: -
j_gene: TRBJ1-5
d_gene: -
v_gene: TRBV5-5

CDR3nt: TGTGCCAGCTCACCAAATCTGCGGCGGAACTCCTACGAGCAGTACTTC
CDR3aa: CASSPNLRRNSYEQYF
abundance: medium-sized
j_gene: TRBJ2-7
d_gene: -
v_gene: TRBV18

CDR3nt: TGTGCCAGCAGACTAGCGGGGGGCAATGAGCAGTTCTTC
CDR3aa: CASRLAGGNEQFF
abundance: -
j_gene: TRBJ2-1
d_gene: TRBD2
v_gene: TRBV28

CDR3nt: TGTGCCAGCAGCAAAAGCCCCCCAAATGGGGGAGTAGACTACAATGAGCAGTTCTTC
CDR3aa: CASSKSPPNGGVDYNEQFF
abundance: -
j_gene: TRBJ2-1
d_gene: -
v_gene: TRBV21-1

CDR3nt: TGTGCCAGCAGCGTAGGGACTGGTGGGGAGAATACGCAGTATTTT
CDR3aa: CASSVGTGGENTQYF
abundance: -
j_gene: TRBJ2-3
d_gene: -
v_gene: TRBV9

CDR3nt: TGTGCCAGCAGGGCGGGACTCTCCTCCTACGAGCAGTACTTC
CDR3aa: CASRAGLSSYEQYF
abundance: -
j_gene: TRBJ2-7
d_gene: -
v_gene: TRBV2

CDR3nt: TGTGCCAGCAGTTCAAGCAGGGGGAGAGCTTTCTTT
CDR3aa: CASSSSRGRAFF
abundance: -
j_gene: TRBJ1-1
d_gene: TRBD1
v_gene: TRBV28

CDR3nt: TGTGCCAGCACTGAACTGGAGAACACTGAAGCTTTCTTT
CDR3aa: CASTELENTEAFF
abundance: -
j_gene: TRBJ1-1
d_gene: -
v_gene: TRBV2

CDR3nt: TGTGCCAGCCTTCGGGAGCAGGGGAGCACTGAAGCTTTCTTT
CDR3aa: CASLREQGSTEAFF
abundance: medium-sized
j_gene: TRBJ1-1
d_gene: -
v_gene: TRBV19

CDR3nt: TGTGCCATCAGGGACACCCAAGAGACCCAGTACTTC
CDR3aa: CAIRDTQETQYF
abundance: -
j_gene: TRBJ2-5
d_gene: -
v_gene: TRBV10-3

CDR3nt: TGTGCCAGCAGCTTAATCGGTCGGGGAATGGGGACCACAGATACGCAGTATTTT
CDR3aa: CASSLIGRGMGTTDTQYF
abundance: -
j_gene: TRBJ2-3
d_gene: -
v_gene: TRBV7-3

CDR3nt: TGTGCCAGCAACCCAGGGGGGGAGAAGACCCAGTACTTC
CDR3aa: CASNPGGEKTQYF
abundance: once
j_gene: TRBJ2-5
d_gene: -
v_gene: TRBV28

CDR3nt: TGTGCCAGCAGCCAAGAAGCAGGGGGGACCCAGTACTTC
CDR3aa: CASSQEAGGTQYF
abundance: -
j_gene: TRBJ2-5
d_gene: TRBD1
v_gene: TRBV14

CDR3nt: TGTGCCAGTAGTGCAGGGCGTTTGGGCTACGAGCAGTACTTC
CDR3aa: CASSAGRLGYEQYF
abundance: -
j_gene: TRBJ2-7
d_gene: -
v_gene: TRBV19

CDR3nt: TGTGCCAGCAGCTCGCGGGACACTTATCAGCCCCAGCATTTT
CDR3aa: CASSSRDTYQPQHF
abundance: -
j_gene: TRBJ1-5
d_gene: -
v_gene: TRBV7-9

CDR3nt: TGCGCCAGCAGCACCACCGCGGGGGTTTATGGTCTACTACACTACGAGCAGTACTTC
CDR3aa: CASSTTAGVYGLLHYEQYF
abundance: -
j_gene: TRBJ2-7
d_gene: TRBD2
v_gene: TRBV5-1